The sequence of this TCR beta chain was determined in a study of control samples from healthy donors and cancer patients. V shed 4 bases, J shed 3 bases, and the junction held 2 bases outside the gene matches. The CDR3 has 15 amino acids. From germline, CDR1 is SGHTA and CDR2 FQGNSA. Libraries were prepared by immunoSEQ multiplex PCR; TCRdb keeps only in-frame clonotypes and omits some of them. The sample has under 450,000 clones; 90% are singletons. The rearrangement uses TRBV7-2 and TRBJ2-6; 8 bases are shared with TRBD1. The specimen sequenced was PBMCs. This TCR was sampled from a man between 40 and 49 years old with head and neck cancer. The CDR3 DNA follows: TGTGCCAGCAGCTCACAGGGGGGTGGGGCCAACGTCCTGACTTTC. This codes for CASSSQGGGANVLTF.